The source of this T cell receptor beta chain is a study of molecular identifiers for immune sequencing clone quantification. This CDR3 spans 17 amino acids. TCRdb processed the PCR reads anew with MiXCR; each CDR3 protein has one entry. The top ten clones hold 9% to 10% of a sample with approximately 97,000 distinct CDR3 sequences, 30% to 35% of them seen once. The table lists this clonotype with a count of one. The sequenced material came from naive CD8+ T cells from blood, with Jurkat cell RNA spiked in. Subset reported: FACS-sorted CD8+CD4-CCR7+CD45RA+ naive T cells. The receptor's source is a human donor in good health. Some libraries in this study had Jurkat cell RNA spiked in. The chain has TRBV21-1 and TRBJ2-6; TRBD2 is the table's D call, not checked against the DNA. TRBV21-1 is deemed a pseudogene. CDR3 protein: CASSKARRETGANVLTF. For the CDR3, the DNA is TGTGCCAGCAGCAAAGCGCGGAGGGAGACTGGGGCCAACGTCCTGACTTTC.